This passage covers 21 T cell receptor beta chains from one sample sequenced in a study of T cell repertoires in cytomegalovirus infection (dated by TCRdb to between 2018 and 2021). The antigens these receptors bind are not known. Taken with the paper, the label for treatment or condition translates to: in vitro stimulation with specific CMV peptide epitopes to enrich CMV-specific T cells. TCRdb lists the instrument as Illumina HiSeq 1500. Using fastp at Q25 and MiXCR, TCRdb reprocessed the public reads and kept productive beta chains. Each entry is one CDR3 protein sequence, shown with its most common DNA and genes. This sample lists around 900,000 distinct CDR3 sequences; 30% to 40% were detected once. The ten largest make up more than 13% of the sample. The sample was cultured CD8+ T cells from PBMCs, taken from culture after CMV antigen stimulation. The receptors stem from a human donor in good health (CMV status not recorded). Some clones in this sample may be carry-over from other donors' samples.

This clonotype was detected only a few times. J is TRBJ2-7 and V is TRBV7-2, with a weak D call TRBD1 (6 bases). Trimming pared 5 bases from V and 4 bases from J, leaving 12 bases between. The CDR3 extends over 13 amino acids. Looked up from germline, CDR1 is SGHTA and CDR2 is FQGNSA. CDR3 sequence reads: CASSQKGEYEQYF. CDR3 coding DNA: TGTGCCAGCAGCCAAAAGGGGGAATACGAGCAGTACTTC.

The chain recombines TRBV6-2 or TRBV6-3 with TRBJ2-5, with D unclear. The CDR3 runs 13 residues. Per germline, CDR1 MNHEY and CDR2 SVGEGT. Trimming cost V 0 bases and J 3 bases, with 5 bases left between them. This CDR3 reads CASSYSMEETQYF. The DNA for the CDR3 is TGTGCCAGCAGTTACTCGATGGAAGAGACCCAGTACTTC.

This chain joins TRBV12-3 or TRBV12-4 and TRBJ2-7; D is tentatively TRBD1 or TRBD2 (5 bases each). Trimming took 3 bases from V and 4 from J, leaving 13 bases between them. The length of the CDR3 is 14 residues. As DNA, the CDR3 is TGTGCCAGCAGTTTGGCCGGGGACCTGTACGAGCAGTACTTC. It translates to CASSLAGDLYEQYF.

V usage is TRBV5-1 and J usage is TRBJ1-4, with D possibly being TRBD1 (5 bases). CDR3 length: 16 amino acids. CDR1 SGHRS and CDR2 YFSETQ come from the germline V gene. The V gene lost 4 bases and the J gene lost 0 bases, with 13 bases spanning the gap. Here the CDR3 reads CASSTRDGSTNEKLFF. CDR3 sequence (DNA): TGCGCCAGCAGCACCAGGGACGGATCAACTAATGAAAAACTGTTTTTT.

The CDR3 sequence: CASSLSDRLAGGVETQYF. The DNA for the CDR3 is TGTGCCAGCAGTTTATCCGATCGACTAGCGGGGGGCGTCGAGACCCAGTACTTC. V and J are TRBV27 and TRBJ2-5; 13 nucleotides match TRBD2. Trimming at V came to 0 bases and at J to 5 bases, leaving 9 bases not matched to a gene. CDR1 and CDR2 (germline): MNHEY, SMNVEV (reference sequence). The CDR3 extends over 18 amino acids.

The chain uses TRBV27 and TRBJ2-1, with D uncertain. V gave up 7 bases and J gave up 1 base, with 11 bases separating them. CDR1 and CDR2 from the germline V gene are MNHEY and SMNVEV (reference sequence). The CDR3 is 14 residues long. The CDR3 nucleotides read TGTGCCAGCAAGACAATGGGGTCCTACAATGAGCAGTTCTTC. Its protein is CASKTMGSYNEQFF.

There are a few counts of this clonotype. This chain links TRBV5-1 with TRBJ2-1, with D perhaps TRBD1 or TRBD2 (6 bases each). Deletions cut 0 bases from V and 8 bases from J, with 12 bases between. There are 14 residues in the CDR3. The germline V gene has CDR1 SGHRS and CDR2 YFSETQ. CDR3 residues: CASSLEGGPDEQFF. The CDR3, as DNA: TGCGCCAGCAGCTTGGAGGGGGGCCCGGATGAGCAGTTCTTC.

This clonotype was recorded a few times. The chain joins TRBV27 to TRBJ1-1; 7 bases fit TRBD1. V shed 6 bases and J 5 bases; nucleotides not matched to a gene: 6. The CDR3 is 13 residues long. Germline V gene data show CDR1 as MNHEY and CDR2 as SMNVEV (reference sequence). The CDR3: CASRRQGPTEAFF. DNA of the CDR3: TGTGCCAGCAGAAGACAGGGACCGACTGAAGCTTTCTTT.

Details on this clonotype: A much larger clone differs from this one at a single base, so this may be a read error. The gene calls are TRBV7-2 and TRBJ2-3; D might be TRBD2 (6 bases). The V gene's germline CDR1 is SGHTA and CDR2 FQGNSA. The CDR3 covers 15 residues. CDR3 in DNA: TGTGCCAACAGCCCTGGGACTCCTTACACAGATACGCAGTATTTT. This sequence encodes CANSPGTPYTDTQYF.

The CDR3 DNA sequence: TGCGCCAGCAGCCAAGGCCCCGGGCAGACGAACACTGAAGCTTTCTTT. Its protein is CASSQGPGQTNTEAFF. The V gene is TRBV4-3, the J gene TRBJ1-1; D not resolved. The V gene's germline CDR1 is LGHNA and CDR2 YSLEER. The CDR3 runs 16 residues. V was clipped by 1 base and J by 1 base, with 13 bases between them.

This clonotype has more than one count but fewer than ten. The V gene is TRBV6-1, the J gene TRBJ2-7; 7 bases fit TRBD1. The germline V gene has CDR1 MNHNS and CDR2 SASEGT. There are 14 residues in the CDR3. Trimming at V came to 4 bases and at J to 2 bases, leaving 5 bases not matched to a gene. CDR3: CASSARDSAYEQYV. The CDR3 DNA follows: TGTGCCAGCAGTGCTCGGGACAGCGCCTACGAGCAGTACGTC.

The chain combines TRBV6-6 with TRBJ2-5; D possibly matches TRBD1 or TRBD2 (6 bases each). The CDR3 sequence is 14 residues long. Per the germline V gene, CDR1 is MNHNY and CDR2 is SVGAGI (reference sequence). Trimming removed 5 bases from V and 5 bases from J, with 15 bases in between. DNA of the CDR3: TGTGCCAGCAGTCTGACGGAGGGGGACGAGACCCAGTACTTC. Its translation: CASSLTEGDETQYF.

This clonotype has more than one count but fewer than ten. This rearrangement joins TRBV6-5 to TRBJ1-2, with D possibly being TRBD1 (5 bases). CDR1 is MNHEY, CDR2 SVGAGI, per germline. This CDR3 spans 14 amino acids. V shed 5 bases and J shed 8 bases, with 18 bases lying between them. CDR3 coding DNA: TGTGCCAGCAGTATCAGGGTCAGTGGAGACGGCTACACCTTC. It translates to CASSIRVSGDGYTF.

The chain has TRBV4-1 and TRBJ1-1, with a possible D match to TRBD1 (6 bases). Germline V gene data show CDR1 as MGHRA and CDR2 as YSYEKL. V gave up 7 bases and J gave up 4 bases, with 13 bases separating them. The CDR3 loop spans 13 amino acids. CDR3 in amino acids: CASNSGDSTEAFF. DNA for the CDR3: TGCGCCAGCAACTCAGGGGATTCCACTGAAGCTTTCTTT.

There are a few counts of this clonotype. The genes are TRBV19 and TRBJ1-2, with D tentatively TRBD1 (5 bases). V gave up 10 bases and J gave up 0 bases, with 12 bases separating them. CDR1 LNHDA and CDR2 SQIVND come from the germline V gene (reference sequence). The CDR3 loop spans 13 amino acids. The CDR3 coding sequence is TGTGCCATCGCGACAGAAGCTAACTATGGCTACACCTTC. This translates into CAIATEANYGYTF.

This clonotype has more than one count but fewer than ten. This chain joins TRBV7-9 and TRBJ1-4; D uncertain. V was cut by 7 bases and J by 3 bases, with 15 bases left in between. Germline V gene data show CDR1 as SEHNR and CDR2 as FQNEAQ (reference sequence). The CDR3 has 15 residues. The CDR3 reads CASKGNEGANEKLFF. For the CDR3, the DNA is TGTGCCAGCAAAGGGAACGAGGGAGCTAATGAAAAACTGTTTTTT.

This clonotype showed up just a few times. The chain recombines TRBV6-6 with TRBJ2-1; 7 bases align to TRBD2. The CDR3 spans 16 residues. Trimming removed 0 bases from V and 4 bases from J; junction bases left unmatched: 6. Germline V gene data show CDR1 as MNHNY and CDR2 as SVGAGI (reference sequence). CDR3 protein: CASSYSNSGMYNEQFF. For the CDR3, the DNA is TGTGCCAGCAGTTACTCAAACAGCGGGATGTACAATGAGCAGTTCTTC.

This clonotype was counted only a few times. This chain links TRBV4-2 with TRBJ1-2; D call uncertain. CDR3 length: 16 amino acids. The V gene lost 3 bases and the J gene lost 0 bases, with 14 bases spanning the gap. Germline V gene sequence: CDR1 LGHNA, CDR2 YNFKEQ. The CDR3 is CASSQALQAANYGYTF. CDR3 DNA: TGTGCCAGCAGCCAGGCCTTACAAGCAGCTAACTATGGCTACACCTTC.

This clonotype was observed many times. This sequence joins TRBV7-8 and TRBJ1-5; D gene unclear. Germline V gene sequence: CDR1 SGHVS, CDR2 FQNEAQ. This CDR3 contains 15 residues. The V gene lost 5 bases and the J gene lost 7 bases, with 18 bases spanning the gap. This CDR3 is CASSTTRSKVQPQHF. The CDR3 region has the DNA TGTGCCAGCAGCACGACCCGGAGTAAAGTACAGCCCCAGCATTTT.

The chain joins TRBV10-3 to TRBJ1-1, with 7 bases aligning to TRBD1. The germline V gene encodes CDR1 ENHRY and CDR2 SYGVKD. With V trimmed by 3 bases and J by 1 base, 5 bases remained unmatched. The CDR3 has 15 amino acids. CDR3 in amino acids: CAISDFEGANTEAFF. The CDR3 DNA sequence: TGTGCCATCAGTGATTTTGAGGGGGCGAACACTGAAGCTTTCTTT.

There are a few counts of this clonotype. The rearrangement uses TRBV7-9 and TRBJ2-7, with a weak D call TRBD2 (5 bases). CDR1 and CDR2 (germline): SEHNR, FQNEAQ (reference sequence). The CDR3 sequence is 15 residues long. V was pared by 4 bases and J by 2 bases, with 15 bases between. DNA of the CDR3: TGTGCCAGCAGCTCTGAATCGGGGATCCCCTACGAGCAGTACTTC. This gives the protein CASSSESGIPYEQYF.